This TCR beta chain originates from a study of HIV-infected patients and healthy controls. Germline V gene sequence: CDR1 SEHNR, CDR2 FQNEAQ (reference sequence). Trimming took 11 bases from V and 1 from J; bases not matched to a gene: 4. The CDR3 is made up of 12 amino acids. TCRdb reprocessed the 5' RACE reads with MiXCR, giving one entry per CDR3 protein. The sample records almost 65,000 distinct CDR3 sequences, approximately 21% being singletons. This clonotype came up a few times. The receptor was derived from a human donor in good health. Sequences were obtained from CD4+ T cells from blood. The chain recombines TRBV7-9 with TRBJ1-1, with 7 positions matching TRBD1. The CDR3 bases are TGTGCCGGAGGGGGCGGGAACACTGAAGCTTTCTTT. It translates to CAGGGGNTEAFF.